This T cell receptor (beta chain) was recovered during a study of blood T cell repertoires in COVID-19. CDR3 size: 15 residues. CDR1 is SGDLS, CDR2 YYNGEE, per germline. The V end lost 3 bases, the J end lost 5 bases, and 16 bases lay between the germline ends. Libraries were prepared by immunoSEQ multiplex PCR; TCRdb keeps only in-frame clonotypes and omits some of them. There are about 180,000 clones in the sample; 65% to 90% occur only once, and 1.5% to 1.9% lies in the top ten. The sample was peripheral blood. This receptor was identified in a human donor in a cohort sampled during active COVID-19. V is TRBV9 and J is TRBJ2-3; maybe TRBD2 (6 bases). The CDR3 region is CASSGGGTGRDTQYF. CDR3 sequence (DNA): TGTGCCAGCAGCGGGGGCGGGACCGGAAGAGATACGCAGTATTTT.